This T cell receptor (beta chain) was sequenced during a study of blood T cells in healthy people across ages (dated by TCRdb to between 2014 and 2017). Concerning the study at large: In model experiments, template switching captured about one uniquely barcoded TCR beta cDNA molecule for every two T cells. The study measured age-related changes in TCR beta repertoire diversity using deep sequencing normalized with unique cDNA molecular identifiers. To avoid experimental bias, donors of different ages were spread randomly across the sequencing lanes. For two donors (one aged 18 to 30 and one aged 80 or older), the study analyzed two additional independent replicas of 1 million unique cDNA reads from the same blood draw. Four age groups were formed from the donors: young (average 16 years), middle-aged (roughly 38), aged (about 62) and long-lived (roughly 81). What the research found in general, with its limitations: Because profiling used bulk unsorted PBMCs, naive and antigen-experienced compartments could not be compared conclusively. Because donor CMV infection status was unknown, age-related changes in expanded clonotypes were potentially confounded. Estimates of total diversity from one million sequenced T cells were regarded as lower bounds and underestimates. As age increased, observed TCR beta diversity per million T cells dropped in a roughly linear way, and a significant reduction was already evident by age around 41. A strong correlation was found between observed TCR beta diversity and the percentage of naive T cells measured by flow cytometry. The long-lived group showed more naive CD4+ T cells, fewer expanded clones and increased TCR diversity than the aged group, suggesting age selection.

Notes on this clonotype: Its antigen is currently not known. No quality values exist for individual bases; no much larger clone is one base distant.

The donors were some 39 Caucasian individuals from Russia, aged about 6 to 100 years, who were systemically healthy. Approximately 10 milliliters of peripheral blood were collected from each donor into EDTA-treated Vacutainer tubes. Ficoll-Paque density-gradient centrifugation was used to isolate PBMCs, with at least 7 million obtained per sample. Total RNA, at least 6 micrograms per sample, was extracted from PBMCs with Trizol reagent. Naive CD45RAhigh/CD27high T cell percentages were measured by flow cytometry on a PBMC aliquot from every donor. The library came from 5' RACE. The sequencer listed for this sample is Illumina HiSeq 2500. A second PCR of roughly 7 to 11 cycles was performed with a sample-barcoded 5' primer and a J-beta primer mix. A unique molecular identifier was introduced onto each TCR beta cDNA molecule by a template-switch 5' adaptor carrying 12 random nucleotides. At least 2.5 million CDR3-containing paired-end reads were obtained from each sample. All of the RNA was converted into first-strand cDNA using the Mint cDNA synthesis kit, with a TRBC-specific oligonucleotide serving as the primer. After uracil-DNA glycosylase treatment, a first 18-cycle PCR used universal primers M1SS and BC2_uni_R on all cDNA. The authors' analysis ran thus. Normalization of each sample was performed by random selection of 1 million high-quality reads, each carrying a distinct molecular identifier. Instead of being binned into consensus sequences, reads that shared molecular identifiers were thrown out. MiTCR, set to a Q25 quality threshold and the strictest error-elimination algorithm, was used for CDR3 identification, clonotype clustering and error correction. A nonparametric unseen species model with Euler transformation was used to estimate lower-bound total TCR beta diversity. Through fastp at Q25 and MiXCR, TCRdb rebuilt clones from the public reads, retaining in-frame beta chains. Identical CDR3 protein sequences are pooled into one entry, listed with their most common genes and DNA. TCRdb, rather than the study authors, made the V and J calls. The table for this sample lists about 1.8 million distinct CDR3 sequences; roughly 52% of them were counted only once. The ten largest clones capture approximately 2.1% of the sample.

The junction shows trimming of 7 bases on V and 4 bases on J, and the gene matches do not reach 11 bases of it. The CDR3 contains 15 residues, cysteine and phenylalanine counted. The CDR3 DNA has 45 bases and is translated from base 1. From the germline V gene, CDR1 is SGHRS and CDR2 is YFSETQ. This TCR derives from a woman aged 40 to 49 in good health. Sequencing used blood. Recombination connected TRBV5-1 to TRBJ2-1; 7 of the junction bases match TRBD2. The DNA sequence is as follows: TGCGCCAGCTGTCGCGGGGGTCCCCCTTACAATGAGCAGTTCTTC. This codes for CASCRGGPPYNEQFF.